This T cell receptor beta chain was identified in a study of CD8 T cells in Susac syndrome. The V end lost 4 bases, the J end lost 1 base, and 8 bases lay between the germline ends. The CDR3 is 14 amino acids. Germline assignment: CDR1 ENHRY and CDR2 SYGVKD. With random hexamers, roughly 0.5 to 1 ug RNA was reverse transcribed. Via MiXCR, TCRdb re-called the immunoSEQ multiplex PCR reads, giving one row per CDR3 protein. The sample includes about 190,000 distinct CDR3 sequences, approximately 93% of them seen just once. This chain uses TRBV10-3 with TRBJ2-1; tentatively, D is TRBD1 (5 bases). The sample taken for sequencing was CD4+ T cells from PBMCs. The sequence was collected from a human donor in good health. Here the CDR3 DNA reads TGTGCCATCAGTGCCAGGACATCCTACAATGAGCAGTTCTTC. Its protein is CAISARTSYNEQFF.